These 18 T cell receptor beta chains were sequenced from one sample in a study of sequential checkpoint blockade in melanoma. Treatment defined: randomized to nivolumab then ipilimumab (arm A) or the reverse (arm B). TCRdb's table, derived via immunoSEQ multiplex PCR, lists solely in-frame clones and lacks some. The sample includes around 13,000 clones, around 79% of them seen just once. The source was CD8+ T cells sorted from blood (inferred from file names), collected from a patient given nivolumab and ipilimumab in sequence. The receptors were sampled from a human donor with melanoma.

The CDR3 DNA reads as TGTGCCAGCAGCGTAGAAAGTGGTAGCGGGAGGGGTTACAATGAGCAGTTCTTC. As protein: CASSVESGSGRGYNEQFF. The rearrangement joins TRBV9 to TRBJ2-1; 11 bases are shared with TRBD2. Losses at the gene ends were 0 bases for V and 4 bases for J; bases not matched to a gene: 9. CDR3 size: 18 residues. From germline, CDR1 is SGDLS and CDR2 YYNGEE. The full variable domain, with the rest looked up from reference TRBV9 and TRBJ2-1, is DSGVTQTPKHLITATGQRVTLRCSPRSGDLSVYWYQQSLDQGLQFLIQYYNGEERAKGNILERFSAQQFPDLHSELNLSSLELGDSALYFCASSVESGSGRGYNEQFFGPGTRLTVL.

This rearrangement joins TRBV5-1 to TRBJ2-5; D is undetermined. Germline values: CDR1 SGHRS, CDR2 YFSETQ. The V end was cut by 1 base, the J end by 0 bases, with 7 bases between. This CDR3 region has 14 residues. The CDR3 sequence: CASSLFPDQETQYF. CDR3 nucleotides: TGCGCCAGCAGCTTGTTCCCCGACCAAGAGACCCAGTACTTC.

This clone was observed a handful of times. This may arise from a read error, as a much more abundant clone is one base away. Given the absence of the conserved phenylalanine or tryptophan at the CDR3 end, a read error is likely. The chain links TRBV4-2 to TRBJ2-7; 7 positions agree with TRBD1. The CDR3 spans 16 residues. CDR1 is LGHNA and CDR2 is YNFKEQ in the germline V gene. As DNA, the CDR3 is TGTGTCAGCAGCCAAGATTCGTGGGCAGGGGGCTACGAGCAGTACCTC. This sequence encodes CVSSQDSWAGGYEQYL.

The gene calls are TRBV6-6 and TRBJ2-1; TRBD1 matches at 8 bases. V gave up 5 bases and J gave up 3 bases; unmatched junction bases: 9. The CDR3 runs to 16 residues. Per the germline V gene, CDR1 is MNHNY and CDR2 is SVGAGI (reference sequence). The CDR3: CASSPPGQAVYNEQFF. The CDR3 nucleotides are TGTGCCAGCAGTCCCCCGGGACAGGCTGTCTACAATGAGCAGTTCTTC.

The V gene is TRBV6-1, the J gene TRBJ1-4, with D possibly being TRBD1 (5 bases). The CDR3 contains 15 residues. V shed 0 bases and J shed 6 bases, with 11 bases lying between them. Per the germline V gene, CDR1 is MNHNS and CDR2 is SASEGT. The CDR3 DNA is TGTGCCAGCAGTGAAGCCGGGGGTTCCTATGAAAAACTGTTTTTT. The encoded protein is CASSEAGGSYEKLFF.

The rearrangement joins TRBV4-3 to TRBJ2-1, with 9 bases aligning to TRBD1. Germline V gene data show CDR1 as LGHNA and CDR2 as YSLEER. Trimming cost V 2 bases and J 6 bases; bases outside gene matches: 11. The length of the CDR3 is 17 residues. Here the CDR3 reads CASSQSATGGRLNEQFF. CDR3 DNA sequence: TGCGCCAGCAGCCAAAGCGCGACAGGGGGTAGGCTCAATGAGCAGTTCTTC.

The chain uses TRBV4-3 and TRBJ2-6; 8 bases map to TRBD2. V trimming: 0 bases; J trimming: 4 bases; junction bases outside the gene matches: 8. The CDR3 is 18 residues long. The germline gives CDR1 LGHNA, CDR2 YSLEER. The CDR3 DNA sequence: TGCGCCAGCAGCCAAGATGGGCCGGGAGGGCTCGGGGCCAACGTCCTGACTTTC. Residues: CASSQDGPGGLGANVLTF.

The chain carries TRBV7-9 and TRBJ2-5; 9 bases fit TRBD2. The length of the CDR3 is 16 residues. V shed 2 bases, J shed 1 base, and the junction held 5 bases outside the gene matches. Germline values: CDR1 SEHNR, CDR2 FQNEAQ (reference sequence). The CDR3 DNA reads TGTGCCAGCAGCTTAACTAGCGGGCTCACCCAAGAGACCCAGTACTTC. Translated, it gives CASSLTSGLTQETQYF.

This CDR3 is CASSQDRLGAGVHNEQFF. The CDR3 DNA follows: TGCGCCAGCAGCCAAGACCGCCTGGGGGCGGGAGTCCACAATGAGCAGTTCTTC. The chain uses TRBV4-3 and TRBJ2-1; tentative D call: TRBD2 (7 bases). The CDR3 spans 18 residues. The germline gives CDR1 LGHNA, CDR2 YSLEER. Trimming took off 0 bases at V and 5 bases at J, with 20 bases between the two ends.

The chain uses TRBV5-1 and TRBJ1-2; D unclear. There are 13 residues in the CDR3. The V gene's germline CDR1 is SGHRS and CDR2 YFSETQ. V was trimmed by 0 bases and J by 4 bases, leaving 7 bases between them. CDR3 DNA sequence: TGCGCCAGCAGCTTGGCCAGCGGCTATGGCTACACCTTC. As protein: CASSLASGYGYTF.

The chain is built from TRBV30 and TRBJ2-7, with D possibly TRBD1 on 6 matching bases. V lost 3 bases and J 0 bases, leaving 15 bases between the germline ends. This CDR3 region has 15 residues. Germline values: CDR1 GTSNPN, CDR2 SVGIG (reference sequence). Written as DNA, the CDR3 is TGTGCCTGGAGGAAACAGGGATTGGGCTCCTACGAGCAGTACTTC. Amino acids: CAWRKQGLGSYEQYF.

The V gene is TRBV28, the J gene TRBJ2-1; TRBD2 aligns across 9 bases. V was pared by 5 bases and J by 2 bases, with 10 bases of the junction left unmatched. CDR1 is MDHEN, CDR2 SYDVKM, per germline. This CDR3 comprises 17 residues. This chain's CDR3 is CASSPRPTSGTYNEQFF. The CDR3 DNA follows: TGTGCCAGCAGTCCCCGCCCGACTAGCGGAACCTACAATGAGCAGTTCTTC.

The sample holds one count of this clone. The V call is TRBV7-9, the J call TRBJ2-7; 7 nucleotides line up with TRBD1. Germline values: CDR1 SEHNR, CDR2 FQNEAQ (reference sequence). The CDR3 length is 15 residues. Trimming removed 3 bases from V and 1 base from J; junction bases left unmatched: 6. For the CDR3, the DNA is TGTGCCAGCAGCTTTCCGGGACAGATTTCCTACGAGCAGTACTTC. Translating it yields CASSFPGQISYEQYF.

In this sample, this clone turned up once. This chain joins TRBV29-1 and TRBJ1-2; no clear D gene. The CDR3 is made up of 15 amino acids. V was cut by 7 bases and J by 4 bases, with 22 bases left in between. The germline V gene has CDR1 SQVTM and CDR2 ANQGSEA. The CDR3 sequence: CSATDWELSGYGYTF. For the CDR3, the DNA is TGCAGCGCCACCGACTGGGAGCTCTCCGGCTATGGCTACACCTTC.

The chain uses TRBV7-9 and TRBJ1-1, with a tentative D call TRBD1 (5 bases). This CDR3 has 9 amino acids. The germline CDR1 and CDR2 sequences are SEHNR and FQNEAQ (reference sequence). V shed 11 bases and J shed 8 bases, with 9 bases lying between them. The CDR3 protein is CAHGGEAFF. The CDR3 nucleotides are TGTGCCCACGGGGGGGAAGCTTTCTTT.

V usage is TRBV18 and J usage is TRBJ2-3; TRBD2 matches at 9 bases. CDR3 length: 15 amino acids. The J segment lost 6 bases and the V segment lost 5 bases, leaving 9 bases of the junction unmatched. Per germline, CDR1 KGHSH and CDR2 LQKENI. The CDR3, as DNA: TGTGCCAGCTCAGAATGGGGACTAGCTATTGATACGCAGTATTTT. It codes for CASSEWGLAIDTQYF.

The rearrangement links TRBV14 to TRBJ2-5; no clear D. CDR1 and CDR2 from the germline V gene are SGHDN and FVKESK. Trimming shortened V by 1 base and J by 1 base, and 4 bases separated the two germline ends. This CDR3 is 13 amino acids long. In DNA form, the CDR3 reads TGTGCCAGCAGCCAAGGGCCCCAAGAGACCCAGTACTTC. This gives the protein CASSQGPQETQYF. The full variable domain, its missing parts supplied by reference TRBV14 and TRBJ2-5, is EAGVTQFPSHSVIEKGQTVTLRCDPISGHDNLYWYRRVMGKEIKFLLHFVKESKQDESGMPNNRFLAERTGGTYSTLKVQPAELEDSGVYFCASSQGPQETQYFGPGTRLLVL.

This chain connects TRBV4-1 to TRBJ2-5, with unresolved D. Germline CDR1 and CDR2: MGHRA and YSYEKL. V was clipped by 4 bases and J by 1 base, with 10 bases between them. The CDR3 covers 14 residues. The CDR3 coding sequence is TGCGCCAGCAGCCTAGGAGCGCCCCAAGAGACCCAGTACTTC. Its protein is CASSLGAPQETQYF.